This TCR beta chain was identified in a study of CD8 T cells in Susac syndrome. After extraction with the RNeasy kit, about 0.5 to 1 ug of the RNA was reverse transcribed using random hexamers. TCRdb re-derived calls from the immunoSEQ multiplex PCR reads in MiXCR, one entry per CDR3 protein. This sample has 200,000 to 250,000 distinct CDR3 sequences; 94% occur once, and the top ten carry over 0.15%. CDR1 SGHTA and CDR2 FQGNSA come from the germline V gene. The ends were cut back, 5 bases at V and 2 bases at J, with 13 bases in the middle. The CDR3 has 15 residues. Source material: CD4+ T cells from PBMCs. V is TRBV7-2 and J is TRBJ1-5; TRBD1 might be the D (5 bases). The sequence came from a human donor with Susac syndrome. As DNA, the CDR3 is TGTGCCAGCAGCCCTAGAGCGGGGGGCAATCAGCCCCAGCATTTT. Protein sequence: CASSPRAGGNQPQHF. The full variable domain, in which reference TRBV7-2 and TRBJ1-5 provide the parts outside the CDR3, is GAGVSQSPSNKVTEKGKDVELRCDPISGHTALYWYRQSLGQGLEFLIYFQGNSAPDKSGLPSDRFSAERTGGSVSTLTIQRTQQEDSAVYLCASSPRAGGNQPQHFGDGTRLSIL.